Presented here are 4 T cell receptor beta chains from one specimen sequenced in a study of T cell repertoires in cytomegalovirus infection. TCRdb reprocessed the reads with MiXCR, giving one entry per CDR3 protein. The sample yields 450,000 to 650,000 distinct CDR3 sequences, around 27% seen once. The sample taken for sequencing was PBMCs. These receptors came from a human donor in good health (CMV status not recorded). Some clones in this sample may be carry-over from other donors' samples.

This clonotype was found a few times. This rearrangement joins TRBV12-3 or TRBV12-4 to TRBJ1-2; TRBD1 might be the D (5 bases). The CDR3 runs to 12 residues. The V end lost 5 bases, the J end lost 5 bases, and 9 bases lay between the germline ends. The CDR3 spells CASSADRYGYTF. The CDR3 nucleotides are TGTGCCAGCAGTGCCGACAGATATGGCTACACCTTC.

This clonotype was seen more than once but under ten times. The rearrangement joins TRBV2 to TRBJ2-1; D may be TRBD2 (6 bases). With 6 bases removed from V and 9 bases from J, the gap between germline ends came to 15 bases. Per the germline V gene, CDR1 is SNHLY and CDR2 is FYNNEI. This CDR3 has 13 residues. As DNA, the CDR3 is TGTGCCAGCAGCTGGGGCCCGGAGGGTGAGCAGTTCTTC. This sequence encodes CASSWGPEGEQFF.

The genes are TRBV5-4 and TRBJ2-1; 8 nucleotides align to TRBD2. The CDR3 runs to 18 residues. CDR1 and CDR2 from the germline V gene are SGHNT and YYREEE (reference sequence). The ends lost 4 bases at V and 9 bases at J; junction bases unmatched: 21. The DNA of the CDR3 is TGTGCCAGCAGCCCAATCAGGGTCCGGCGGGAGGAAGTTAGTGAGCAGTTCTTC. This translates into CASSPIRVRREEVSEQFF. The full variable domain, rest sourced from reference TRBV5-4 and TRBJ2-1, is ETGVTQSPTHLIKTRGQQVTLRCSSQSGHNTVSWYQQALGQGPQFIFQYYREEENGRGNFPPRFSGLQFPNYSSELNVNALELDDSALYLCASSPIRVRREEVSEQFFGPGTRLTVL.

The chain combines TRBV20-1 with TRBJ1-3; D uncertain. The CDR3 is 16 amino acids. V shed 3 bases and J shed 0 bases, with 15 bases lying between them. Germline CDR1 DFQATT, CDR2 SNEGSKA (reference sequence). CDR3 nucleotides: TGCAGTGCTAGCCCCACGCTAGGTAACTCTGGAAACACCATATATTTT. It translates to CSASPTLGNSGNTIYF.